A single sample is the source of the 8 T cell receptor beta chains below, sequenced in a study of cytomegalovirus exposure and HLA in healthy donors. PCR was performed using 60 Vbeta and 13 Jbeta primers. Generated by immunoSEQ multiplex PCR, the TCRdb table keeps only in-frame clones and is missing some. This repertoire shows 60,000 or so clones, roughly 80% found once; its top ten account for approximately 3.4%. The sequencing sample was made of PBMCs. The origin of the receptors is a woman aged 40 to 50 in good health and CMV-seropositive.

This clone was detected only a few times. The chain joins TRBV7-2 to TRBJ2-5; TRBD1 aligns across 12 bases. CDR1 is SGHTA and CDR2 is FQGNSA in the germline V gene. V lost 6 bases to trimming and J lost 1 base; unmatched junction nucleotides: 9. The CDR3 totals 17 residues. The CDR3 DNA reads TGTGCCAGCAGTCGAGGGACAGGGGGCGGAAGCCAAGAGACCCAGTACTTC. The encoded protein is CASSRGTGGGSQETQYF.

V is TRBV7-3 and J is TRBJ2-1; TRBD2 aligns across 10 bases. The CDR3 is 16 residues long. Germline V gene sequence: CDR1 SGHTA, CDR2 FQGTGA. J lost 2 bases, V lost 2 bases, and 3 bases had no gene match. CDR3: CASSLGLAGAYNEQFF. The CDR3 DNA follows: TGTGCCAGCAGCTTAGGGCTAGCGGGGGCCTACAATGAGCAGTTCTTC.

The J gene is TRBJ2-1, the V gene TRBV29-1, with 11 bases identical to TRBD2. Germline V gene data show CDR1 as SQVTM and CDR2 as ANQGSEA. V gave up 5 bases and J gave up 7 bases; unmatched junction bases: 7. The CDR3 spans 14 residues. The CDR3 region is CSVKGRTSGNEQFF. The CDR3 nucleotides read TGCAGCGTTAAGGGTCGGACTAGCGGGAATGAGCAGTTCTTC.

This chain connects TRBV19 to TRBJ1-5; D unclear. Trimming removed 3 bases from V and 4 bases from J, with 10 bases in between. The germline V gene encodes CDR1 LNHDA and CDR2 SQIVND (reference sequence). There are 14 residues in the CDR3. In DNA, the CDR3 is TGTGCCAGTAGTATCCGGGATGGTAATCAGCCCCAGCATTTT. Encoded protein: CASSIRDGNQPQHF.

This clone was seen just once. This chain links TRBV10-3 with TRBJ2-7; tentatively, D is TRBD2 (6 bases). The CDR3 extends over 14 amino acids. The germline V and J ends were trimmed by 0 bases and 6 bases, with 12 bases remaining between them. The germline gives CDR1 ENHRY, CDR2 SYGVKD. The CDR3 sequence is CAISESIRGAEQYF. The CDR3 DNA follows: TGTGCCATCAGTGAGTCGATCCGCGGGGCCGAGCAGTACTTC.

V usage is TRBV18 and J usage is TRBJ1-1, with D uncertain. V was pared by 3 bases and J by 4 bases, with 12 bases between. The CDR3 consists of 14 residues. Germline V gene lookup returns CDR1 KGHSH and CDR2 LQKENI. The CDR3 loop is CASSPFPGTTEAFF. CDR3 in DNA: TGTGCCAGCTCACCTTTTCCAGGAACCACTGAAGCTTTCTTT.

The V call is TRBV11-3, the J call TRBJ2-1; TRBD2 matches at 7 bases. V shed 0 bases and J 3 bases; nucleotides not matched to a gene: 5. Germline V CDR1 and CDR2: SGHNT, YENEEA. CDR3 length: 16 residues. In nucleotides, the CDR3 is TGTGCCAGCAGCTTAGATCTCGCTAGCGGCTACAATGAGCAGTTCTTC. Its protein product is CASSLDLASGYNEQFF.

The genes are TRBV4-1 and TRBJ2-3; TRBD1 matches at 10 bases. The CDR3 loop spans 17 amino acids. V shed 0 bases and J 14 bases; nucleotides not matched to a gene: 17. Per germline, CDR1 MGHRA and CDR2 YSYEKL. The CDR3 sequence: CASSQEASGQGGLLWYF. CDR3 DNA: TGCGCCAGCAGCCAAGAAGCCTCCGGACAGGGGGGACTTCTCTGGTATTTT.